This T cell receptor beta chain was identified during a study of shared clonotypes between healthy human individuals. The overall study: Sampling drew on donors who were a couple of women and a few men aged 18 to 49. Study observations and caveats: Rarefaction exposed incomplete sorted-subset sequencing despite large depth.

On this clone itself: Its specificity is unknown.

This CDR3 region has 13 residues. Germline V CDR1 and CDR2: MNHNS, SASEGT. V was shortened by 2 bases and J by 6 bases, with 10 bases between the two germline ends. The deep-level immunoSEQ assay was used. TCRdb's copy holds only in-frame clones and misses some; the assay was immunoSEQ multiplex PCR. In the table there are about 95,000 clones, 67% of which are singletons. Sequencing was done on a sample of memory CD8+ T cells sorted from blood. Subset: CD45RO+ cells pooled with CCR7-negative TemRA cells. This TCR came from a man aged 30 to 39 in good health. The chain joins TRBV6-1 to TRBJ1-2; D unclear. The CDR3: CASSEFRGDGYTF. In DNA form, the CDR3 reads TGTGCCAGCAGTGAATTTCGTGGGGATGGCTACACCTTC.